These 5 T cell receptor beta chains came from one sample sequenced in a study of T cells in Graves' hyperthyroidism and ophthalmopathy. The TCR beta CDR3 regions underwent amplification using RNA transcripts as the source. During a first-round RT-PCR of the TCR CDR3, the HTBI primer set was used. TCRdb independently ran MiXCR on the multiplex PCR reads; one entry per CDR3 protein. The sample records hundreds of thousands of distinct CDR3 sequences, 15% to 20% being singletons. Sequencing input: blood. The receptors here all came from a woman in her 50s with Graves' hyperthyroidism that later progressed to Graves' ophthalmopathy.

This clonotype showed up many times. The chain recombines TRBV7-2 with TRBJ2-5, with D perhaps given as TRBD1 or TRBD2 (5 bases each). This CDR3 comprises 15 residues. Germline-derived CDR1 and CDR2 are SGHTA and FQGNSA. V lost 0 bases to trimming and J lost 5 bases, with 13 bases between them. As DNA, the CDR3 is TGTGCCAGCAGCTTAGCTGGGCTAGCAGGGGAGACCCAGTACTTC. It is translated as CASSLAGLAGETQYF.

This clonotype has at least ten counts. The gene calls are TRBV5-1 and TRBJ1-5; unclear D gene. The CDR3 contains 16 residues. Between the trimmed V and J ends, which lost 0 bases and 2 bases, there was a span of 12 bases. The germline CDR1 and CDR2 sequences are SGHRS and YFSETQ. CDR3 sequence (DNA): TGCGCCAGCAGCTTGGATGGGAATGGCGGCAATCAGCCCCAGCATTTT. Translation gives CASSLDGNGGNQPQHF.

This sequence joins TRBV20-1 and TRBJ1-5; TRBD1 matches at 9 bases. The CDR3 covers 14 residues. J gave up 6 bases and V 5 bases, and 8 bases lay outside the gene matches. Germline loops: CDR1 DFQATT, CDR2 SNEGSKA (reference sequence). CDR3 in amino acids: CSAQPGQGSQPQHF. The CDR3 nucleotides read TGCAGTGCTCAACCGGGACAGGGAAGTCAGCCCCAGCATTTT.

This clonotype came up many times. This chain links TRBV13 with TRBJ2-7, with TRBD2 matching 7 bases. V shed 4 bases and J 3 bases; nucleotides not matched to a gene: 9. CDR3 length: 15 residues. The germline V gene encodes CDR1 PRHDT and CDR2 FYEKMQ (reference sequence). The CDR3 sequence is CASSYAGVPGYEQYF. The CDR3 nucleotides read TGTGCCAGCAGCTACGCGGGGGTCCCCGGCTACGAGCAGTACTTC.

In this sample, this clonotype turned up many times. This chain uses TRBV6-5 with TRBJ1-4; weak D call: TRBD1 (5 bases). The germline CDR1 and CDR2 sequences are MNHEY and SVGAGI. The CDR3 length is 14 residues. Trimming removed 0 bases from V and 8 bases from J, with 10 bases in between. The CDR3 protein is CASSYSAGLEKLFF. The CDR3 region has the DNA TGTGCCAGCAGTTACTCGGCAGGGCTGGAAAAACTGTTTTTT.